The rows below give T cell receptor beta chains drawn from one sample of a study of T cells in localized non-small cell lung cancer. The data were produced by immunoSEQ multiplex PCR, yet TCRdb's version contains in-frame clones alone and is incomplete. The profile shows around 30,000 clones, about four fifths of them singletons. The source material was peripheral blood, sampled before any cancer treatment. All receptors come from a male donor at least 60 years old with stage III squamous cell lung carcinoma. Each CDR3 is given with its conserved first and last residue. A D gene is named only where the DNA matches it firmly.

D: -; V: TRBV27; J: TRBJ2-5; DNA: TGTGCCAGCAGTCCTCCCACCAGGGAGACCCAGTACTTC; CDR3: CASSPPTRETQYF
D: TRBD2; V: TRBV5-4; J: TRBJ2-1; DNA: TGTGCCAGCAGCTTAGGACGGGAGGCGAGGTTAAACAATGAGCAGTTCTTC; CDR3: CASSLGREARLNNEQFF
D: -; V: TRBV29-1; J: TRBJ2-2; DNA: TGCAGCGTTGGGGACACCGGGGAGCTGTTTTTT; CDR3: CSVGDTGELFF
D: -; V: TRBV7-2; J: TRBJ1-1; DNA: TGTGCCAGCAGCTTAGTTTATCCAGGAGAAGCTTTCTTT; CDR3: CASSLVYPGEAFF
D: TRBD2; V: TRBV7-2; J: TRBJ2-3; DNA: TGTGCCAGTGGACTAGCGGGGTCAAGTACAGATACGCAGTATTTT; CDR3: CASGLAGSSTDTQYF
D: -; V: TRBV6-5; J: TRBJ1-4; DNA: TGTGCCAGCAAACGGGGCAATGAAAAACTGTTTTTT; CDR3: CASKRGNEKLFF
D: -; V: TRBV6-5; J: TRBJ1-5; DNA: TGTGCCAGCAGTTTGCGCCGTCAGCCCCAGCATTTT; CDR3: CASSLRRQPQHF
D: TRBD1; V: TRBV15; J: TRBJ1-1; DNA: TGTGCCACCTCGCCGGGTCAGGGGGCCGCTGAAGCTTTCTTT; CDR3: CATSPGQGAAEAFF
D: TRBD1; V: TRBV27; J: TRBJ2-3; DNA: TGTGCCAGCAGTTTATGGGGACAGGAGTCAGATACGCAGTATTTT; CDR3: CASSLWGQESDTQYF
D: TRBD1; V: TRBV6-1; J: TRBJ2-1; DNA: TGTGCCAGCAAGAATAGGGGGCGGTGGGAGCAGTTCTTC; CDR3: CASKNRGRWEQFF
D: -; V: TRBV21-1; J: TRBJ1-5; DNA: TGTGCCAGCAGCAGGGGAAGACAGGGGGCATGGCAGCCCCAGCATTTT; CDR3: CASSRGRQGAWQPQHF